This T cell receptor (beta chain) was documented in a study of T cell responses to AZD1222 COVID-19 vaccine (dated by TCRdb to the early 2020s). With respect to the entire study: TCR sequencing was performed for fewer than 250 trial participants, of whom roughly 200 were given two doses of AZD1222 and approximately 25 were given two doses of MenACWY control vaccine. Trial participants were enrolled by age into subgroups of 18-55, 56-69 and 70-plus years, and about 150, 27 and 61 TCR-sequenced participants, respectively, were included in these subgroups.

The CDR3 regions of human TCRbeta chains were subjected to immunosequencing. In the authors' own workflow: Repertoire TCRs were checked for matches against a reference library of SARS-CoV-2-specific TCRs that had been generated using the MIRA antigen-specificity platform. Breadth meant the fraction of unique TCRs that were SARS-CoV-2-associated, whereas depth meant the fraction of total T cells that were SARS-CoV-2-associated. Each spike-specific TCR was assigned to its reactive spike region and to a CD4 or CD8 class using the MIRA data. Log10-transformed breadth and depth values were compared by one-way ANOVA with Sidak's multiple comparisons tests. TCRdb holds this immuneACCESS table with in-frame rearrangements only. Some clones are missing; in checked studies, unresolved V genes explain under half, and the rest has no known cause. That table supplies the V and J calls and clone size; D and trimming were determined from the DNA. The sample profile shows over 30,000 clones; 88% of them were found once. More than 20% of the sample lies in the top ten.

In the paper's terms, the time point label means: about 28 days (+/-7) after the second vaccine dose. The sample's treatment or condition label, decoded: meningococcal conjugate vaccine given as trial control. Vaccinee samples came from UK trials COV001 and COV002, including a single-blind randomized controlled phase 2/3 trial of AZD1222 (ChAdOx1 nCoV-19) in healthy adults. Trial participant PBMC samples were collected at day 0 and day 28 after the second dose for TCRbeta chain sequencing. Cut back by 8 bases and 8 bases, the V and J ends lie 18 bases apart. CDR1 SNHLY and CDR2 FYNNEI are derived from the germline V gene. The CDR3 holds 14 amino acids from the cysteine to the phenylalanine. The kept DNA is CDR3 alone, 42 bases in frame from the first base. This clone was seen more than once but under ten times. The antigen this receptor binds is unknown. The record has no base qualities; no much larger clone is one base away.

Summary of the overall study and its limitations: After two AZD1222 doses, both the breadth and the depth of spike-specific TCRs were significantly higher than at day 0 and than in MenACWY recipients. Most participants were white British and females outnumbered males, and the authors suggested that clonal diversity may have been underestimated. Reportedly, close to half of the unique spike-specific TCRs recognized epitopes lying outside the regions that are mutated in the B.1.351 and B.1.1.7 variants. Conclusions about previously exposed vaccinees are limited, since just 5 to 7 AZD1222 recipients were seropositive for SARS-CoV-2 at baseline. The vaccine-associated CD4 TCRs covered the entire spike protein, and the dominant responses fell in regions 160-218 and 743-854. Because no day 14 peak-response samples were available, the repertoires could be characterized only after the peak T cell response. The 56-69-year group was small, and its depth increase did not reach significance, likely because of low power.

The rearrangement combines TRBV2 with TRBJ1-4; no D gene call is confident. Sample: peripheral blood, taken 28 days after the second dose of the MenACWY control vaccine. This clonotype originated in an adult who received the MenACWY meningococcal vaccine as a control. The nucleotide sequence reads TGTGCCAGCCGCCTATATGGGTTAGGGGAAAAACTGTTTTTT. Translated, it reads CASRLYGLGEKLFF.